The entry below gives a single T cell receptor beta chain sequence along with its context. Per the study methods: For nucleated cells, counts were estimated from reference gene primer amplification. Measured with immunoSEQ multiplex PCR; TCRdb has only the in-frame clones, and not every one. That table furnishes V, J and clone size, whereas the DNA furnished D and trimming. The data contain about 300,000 clones, 86% of them seen just once; the ten biggest clones take up over 3.5%. The study recruited people aged about 18 to 90 years across more than 20 US areas. This record belongs to a study of blood T cell repertoires in COVID-19. Study-wide context: Samples came from the United States, Italy and Spain, spanning acute and convalescent COVID-19. T cells, B-cell-depleted T cells, or PBMCs provided the cDNA or gDNA that served as material.

In germline, CDR1 is GTSNPN, CDR2 SVGIG (reference sequence). The CDR3 is 14 amino acids. Germline trimming cut 3 bases from V and 6 bases from J; bases unmatched to any gene: 10. This sequence was found in a man aged 25-40 years who had recovered from COVID-19. The gene calls are TRBV30 and TRBJ1-2; TRBD1 matches at 7 bases. Specimen: PBMCs or T cells enriched from blood (not recorded which). CDR3 nucleotide sequence: TGTGCCTGGAGCCCCGGGACAGCGACTAATGGCTACACCTTC. It yields the protein CAWSPGTATNGYTF.